In this sample, the clone carrying this T cell receptor beta chain turned up a few times. No antigen is known for it. The source of the sample is a study of post-analysis software for immune sequencing data. Whole-study context: Disease courses included relapsing-remitting, secondary progressive and progressive-relapsing multiple sclerosis. Study results and caveats: Normalized Chao1 diversity in multiple sclerosis patients fell significantly below that of controls. TRBV segments more frequent in patients than in controls numbered five and included TRBV5-6, TRBV5-1 and TRBV20-1. By F measure, strong co-clustering occurred among samples prepared in the same batch.

CDR3 length equals 18 residues. Unmatched junction bases numbered 7, after V lost 0 bases and J lost 0 bases. CDR1 and CDR2 from the germline V gene are LGHDT and YNNKEL (reference sequence). Unique molecular identifiers tagged the TCR beta cDNA libraries. It was from about 1 to 10 million T cells that 450,000 to 550,000 cDNA molecules came. One entry per CDR3 protein results from TCRdb running MiXCR on the PCR reads. The sample has roughly 650,000 distinct CDR3 sequences, over 45% seen once. The receptor's source is a girl aged 2-10 years with multiple sclerosis. This chain uses TRBV3-1 with TRBJ2-3, with TRBD2 matching 9 bases. Sequenced sample: blood. This chain's CDR3 is CASSQDFGRGGSTDTQYF. CDR3 DNA: TGTGCCAGCAGCCAAGATTTCGGGCGGGGGGGCAGCACAGATACGCAGTATTTT.